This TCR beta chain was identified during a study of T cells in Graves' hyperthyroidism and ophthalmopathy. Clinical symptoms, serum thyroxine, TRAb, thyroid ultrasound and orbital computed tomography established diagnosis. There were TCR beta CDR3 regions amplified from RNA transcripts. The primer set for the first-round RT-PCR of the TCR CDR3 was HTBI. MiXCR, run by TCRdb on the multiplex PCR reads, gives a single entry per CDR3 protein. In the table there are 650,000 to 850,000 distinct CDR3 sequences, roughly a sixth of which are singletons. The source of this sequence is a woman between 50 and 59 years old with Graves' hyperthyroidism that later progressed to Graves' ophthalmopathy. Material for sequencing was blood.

CDR3 region: CASSSKAGTGSNYGYTF. The DNA for the CDR3 is TGTGCCAGCAGCTCAAAAGCCGGGACAGGCTCTAACTATGGCTACACCTTC. V is TRBV13 and J is TRBJ1-2; 8 positions match TRBD1. This CDR3 is 17 amino acids long. Germline V CDR1 and CDR2: PRHDT, FYEKMQ (reference sequence). V gave up 4 bases and J gave up 0 bases; unmatched junction bases: 10.